These 4 T cell receptor beta chains share one sample of origin, sequenced in a study of cytomegalovirus exposure and HLA in healthy donors. The PCR had 60 Vbeta and 13 Jbeta primers. TCRdb keeps only in-frame clones here, not all; method: immunoSEQ multiplex PCR. Of fewer than 250,000 clones in the sample, more than 75% were seen once. Sequenced sample: PBMCs. These receptors were obtained from a human donor in good health.

The rearrangement uses TRBV4-3 and TRBJ2-1; 12 bases match TRBD2. This CDR3 has 16 amino acids. The junction had 6 bases not matched to a gene; V was cut back by 0 bases and J by 9 bases. Germline CDR1 LGHNA, CDR2 YSLEER. The chain's CDR3 is CASSQEATSGSGEQFF. The CDR3 DNA reads TGCGCCAGCAGCCAAGAGGCGACTAGCGGGAGTGGTGAGCAGTTCTTC.

V gene TRBV5-1 combines with J gene TRBJ2-3, with D maybe TRBD2 (5 bases). V gave up 6 bases and J gave up 0 bases, with 17 bases separating them. CDR1 and CDR2 from the germline V gene are SGHRS and YFSETQ. The length of the CDR3 is 16 residues. CDR3 sequence reads: CASTGSGITSTDTQYF. CDR3 DNA sequence: TGCGCCAGCACCGGCTCCGGGATAACTAGCACAGATACGCAGTATTTT. The full variable domain, in which reference TRBV5-1 and TRBJ2-3 provide the parts outside the CDR3, is KAGVTQTPRYLIKTRGQQVTLSCSPISGHRSVSWYQQTPGQGLQFLFEYFSETQRNKGNFPGRFSGRQFSNSRSEMNVSTLELGDSALYLCASTGSGITSTDTQYFGPGTRLTVL.

V and J are TRBV7-3 and TRBJ1-3, with D perhaps TRBD1 (5 bases). V was pared by 2 bases and J by 0 bases, with 20 bases between. The V gene's germline CDR1 is SGHTA and CDR2 FQGTGA. The CDR3 runs to 19 residues. The CDR3 reads CASSLLFVSRGSSGNTIYF. The DNA for the CDR3 is TGTGCCAGCAGCTTACTTTTTGTTTCGCGGGGCAGCTCTGGAAACACCATATATTTT.

The chain combines TRBV7-9 with TRBJ2-3; 10 positions agree with TRBD1. Germline trimming cut 5 bases from V and 7 bases from J; bases unmatched to any gene: 12. Germline V gene lookup returns CDR1 SEHNR and CDR2 FQNEAQ (reference sequence). This CDR3 has 16 residues. CDR3 amino acids: CASSPTQGQGFYTQYF. CDR3 nucleotides: TGTGCCAGCAGCCCCACTCAGGGACAGGGGTTTTATACGCAGTATTTT.